These 18 T cell receptor beta chains originate from one sample sequenced in a study of HIV-infected children after antiretroviral therapy interruption. A 3' RACE protocol on RNA, with unique molecular identifiers, produced the TCR library. TCRdb analysed the 3' RACE reads with MiXCR anew, one entry per CDR3 protein. The repertoire has about 89,000 distinct CDR3 sequences, roughly 6.4% of them found once; the top ten carry roughly 1.1%. Treatment of the sample: PENTA 11 planned treatment interruption arm or continuous ART arm. This specimen was CD45RA+ CD4+ T cells from PBMCs, pooled from several time points, taken from a donor given antiretroviral therapy, either interrupted or continuous. Subset in this sample: naive CD4+ CD45RA+ CD45RO- T cells. Receptor source: a pool of human donors with HIV.

This clonotype showed up many times. The rearrangement uses TRBV18 and TRBJ1-1; D is ambiguous. Trimming took off 3 bases at V and 3 bases at J, with 17 bases between the two ends. Germline lookup yields CDR1 KGHSH and CDR2 LQKENI. The CDR3 has 16 amino acids. The CDR3 region is CASSPMEGRPDTEAFF. The DNA of the CDR3 is TGTGCCAGCTCACCGATGGAAGGGAGGCCGGACACTGAAGCTTTCTTT.

The sample holds many counts of this clonotype. The DNA of the CDR3 is TGCGCCAGCAGCTTCCCAATACATAACTGGTCCATACGAGCGTCCTACGAGCAGTACTTC. Translating it yields CASSFPIHNWSIRASYEQYF. The chain couples TRBV5-1 to TRBJ2-7; no clear D. The V and J ends lost 2 bases and 1 base respectively, with 28 bases between them. Germline CDR1 SGHRS, CDR2 YFSETQ. This CDR3 spans 20 amino acids.

CDR3 nucleotides: TGTGCCAGCAGCCCACGGGACACCGGCTCTGGAAACACCATATATTTT. Encoded protein: CASSPRDTGSGNTIYF. This chain joins TRBV4-2 and TRBJ1-3, with a tentative D call TRBD1 (6 bases). V shed 4 bases and J shed 0 bases, with 13 bases lying between them. Per the germline V gene, CDR1 is LGHNA and CDR2 is YNFKEQ. The CDR3 loop spans 16 amino acids.

This clonotype was picked up many times. This chain uses TRBV15 with TRBJ2-7; D is perhaps TRBD1 (5 bases). This CDR3 has 15 residues. The germline V gene has CDR1 LNHNV and CDR2 YYDKDF (reference sequence). Trimming pared 4 bases from V and 2 bases from J, leaving 15 bases between. The CDR3 reads CATSIRVHGTYEQYF. As DNA, the CDR3 is TGTGCCACCAGCATCAGGGTTCACGGCACCTACGAGCAGTACTTC. Full variable domain (rest looked up from reference TRBV15 and TRBJ2-7): DAMVIQNPRYQVTQFGKPVTLSCSQTLNHNVMYWYQQKSSQAPKLLFHYYDKDFNNEADTPDNFQSRRPNTSFCFLDIRSPGLGDTAMYLCATSIRVHGTYEQYFGPGTRLTVT.

At least ten counts were recorded for this clonotype. The V gene is TRBV7-8, the J gene TRBJ2-5; D is uncertain. This CDR3 comprises 13 residues. The V end was cut by 4 bases, the J end by 4 bases, with 10 bases between. From germline, CDR1 is SGHVS and CDR2 FQNEAQ. CDR3 sequence (DNA): TGTGCCAGCAGCTACGTTTTGTTAGAGACCCAGTACTTC. This translates into CASSYVLLETQYF.

In this sample, this clonotype turned up many times. The rearrangement joins TRBV12-3 or TRBV12-4 to TRBJ1-3; 11 positions agree with TRBD1. The V and J ends lost 6 bases and 3 bases, in that order; junction bases with no gene match: 10. This CDR3 region has 17 residues. This CDR3 reads CASSPSDRGLFGNTIYF. In nucleotides, the CDR3 is TGTGCCAGCAGCCCCTCGGACAGGGGGCTCTTTGGAAACACCATATATTTT.

The table lists this clonotype with many counts. The V and J genes are TRBV2 and TRBJ1-5; D perhaps matches TRBD1 (6 bases). Germline CDR1 reads SNHLY; CDR2 reads FYNNEI. The CDR3 loop spans 14 amino acids. The V gene lost 3 bases and the J gene lost 5 bases, with 11 bases spanning the gap. CDR3 DNA sequence: TGTGCCAGCAGTGATGGGGGGGCTCATCAGCCCCAGCATTTT. Its protein is CASSDGGAHQPQHF.

The gene calls are TRBV20-1 and TRBJ2-7; D unresolved. V lost 3 bases to trimming and J lost 0 bases, with 15 bases between them. The CDR3 covers 15 residues. Per the germline V gene, CDR1 is DFQATT and CDR2 is SNEGSKA (reference sequence). CDR3 DNA sequence: TGCAGTGCTAGCCGCTCTTGGACGGACTCCTACGAGCAGTACTTC. Its translation: CSASRSWTDSYEQYF.

This clonotype was picked up many times. The CDR3 bases are TGCGCCAGCAGCTTCGGAGAGACCCAGTACTTC. Its translation: CASSFGETQYF. The chain combines TRBV5-1 with TRBJ2-5; D unresolved. The CDR3 is 11 amino acids. V lost 2 bases to trimming and J lost 4 bases, with 3 bases between them. Germline V gives CDR1 SGHRS, CDR2 YFSETQ. Full variable domain (outside the CDR3, taken from reference TRBV5-1 and TRBJ2-5): KAGVTQTPRYLIKTRGQQVTLSCSPISGHRSVSWYQQTPGQGLQFLFEYFSETQRNKGNFPGRFSGRQFSNSRSEMNVSTLELGDSALYLCASSFGETQYFGPGTRLLVL.

This clonotype was counted many times. The chain is built from TRBV10-3 and TRBJ2-1; D gene unclear. This CDR3 is 17 amino acids long. The germline V gene encodes CDR1 ENHRY and CDR2 SYGVKD. V was cut by 0 bases and J by 3 bases, with 15 bases left in between. The CDR3: CAISESSGVTGYNEQFF. In nucleotides, the CDR3 is TGTGCCATCAGTGAGTCGAGTGGGGTAACTGGCTACAATGAGCAGTTCTTC.

This clonotype was recorded many times. This sequence joins TRBV5-1 and TRBJ2-3, with 9 bases lining up with TRBD1. This CDR3 has 15 amino acids. V shed 6 bases, J shed 2 bases, and the junction held 7 bases outside the gene matches. CDR1 and CDR2 from the germline V gene are SGHRS and YFSETQ. The CDR3 DNA sequence: TGCGCCAGCAAGCGAGACAGGGGGTCCACAGATACGCAGTATTTT. This codes for CASKRDRGSTDTQYF.

This clonotype was seen a single time. The rearrangement uses TRBV19 and TRBJ1-4; a weak D match, TRBD1 (5 bases). This CDR3 is 13 amino acids long. Between the trimmed V and J ends, which lost 11 bases and 8 bases, there was a span of 18 bases. Germline V lookup: CDR1 LNHDA, CDR2 SQIVND (reference sequence). The CDR3 spells CAGTRDSVEKLFF. The CDR3 DNA sequence: TGTGCCGGTACGCGCGACAGCGTGGAAAAACTGTTTTTT. Full variable domain (missing parts from reference TRBV19 and TRBJ1-4): DGGITQSPKYLFRKEGQNVTLSCEQNLNHDAMYWYRQDPGQGLRLIYYSQIVNDFQKGDIAEGYSVSREKKESFPLTVTSAQKNPTAFYLCAGTRDSVEKLFFGSGTQLSVL.

The table lists this clonotype with a few counts. The chain carries TRBV12-3 or TRBV12-4 and TRBJ2-7, with D maybe TRBD2 (6 bases). V lost 5 bases and J lost 4, with 12 bases in between. This CDR3 is 13 amino acids long. The CDR3 loop is CASSRTTDYEQYF. The CDR3 nucleotides are TGTGCCAGCAGTCGGACTACGGATTACGAGCAGTACTTC.

Only a few counts were recorded for this clonotype. This chain connects TRBV20-1 to TRBJ2-3; a possible D gene is TRBD2 (6 bases). The CDR3 loop spans 14 amino acids. Looked up from germline, CDR1 is DFQATT and CDR2 is SNEGSKA (reference sequence). Deletions cut 5 bases from V and 2 bases from J, with 14 bases between. This CDR3 reads CSAGGLSLTDTQYF. In DNA form, the CDR3 reads TGCAGTGCTGGAGGACTATCGCTCACAGATACGCAGTATTTT.

This chain uses TRBV6-6 with TRBJ1-1; TRBD1 is a possible D gene (6 bases). Germline assignment: CDR1 MNHNY and CDR2 SVGAGI (reference sequence). CDR3 length: 18 amino acids. Trimming removed 4 bases at V and 0 bases at J, with 21 bases between. CDR3 sequence reads: CASSWPPGALDMNTEAFF. CDR3 DNA sequence: TGTGCCAGCAGTTGGCCCCCAGGGGCCCTAGATATGAACACTGAAGCTTTCTTT.

This clonotype was counted at least ten times. Here the CDR3 DNA reads TGTGCCAGCAGCTGGGGCGCGGTGACCTACGAGCAGTACTTC. Translation: CASSWGAVTYEQYF. The V gene is TRBV25-1, the J gene TRBJ2-7; a possible D gene is TRBD1 (5 bases). Germline V CDR1 and CDR2: MGHDK, SYGVNS. This CDR3 comprises 14 residues. The V end was cut by 6 bases, the J end by 2 bases, with 14 bases between.

The V and J genes are TRBV5-1 and TRBJ2-3; D is possibly TRBD2 (5 bases). The CDR3 sequence is 16 residues long. Trimming shortened V by 0 bases and J by 4 bases, and 15 bases separated the two germline ends. Germline CDR1 reads SGHRS; CDR2 reads YFSETQ. The chain's CDR3 is CASSLARVGAADTQYF. The CDR3 DNA sequence: TGCGCCAGCAGCTTGGCCCGAGTGGGAGCGGCAGATACGCAGTATTTT.

This clonotype was detected ten times or more. V is TRBV4-1 and J is TRBJ1-2; D not resolved. The germline V gene encodes CDR1 MGHRA and CDR2 YSYEKL. The CDR3 runs 15 residues. V gave up 0 bases and J gave up 4 bases, with 12 bases separating them. Here the CDR3 DNA reads TGCGCCAGCAGCCAAGATTTACGGAAGGTCTATGGCTACACCTTC. It encodes CASSQDLRKVYGYTF.